This T cell receptor (beta chain) was obtained from a study of T cells after posttransplantation cyclophosphamide. General study findings and limits: Recipient CMV seropositivity and CMV reactivation strongly tracked TRB clonality. Skin or GI-infiltrating T cells shared few TRB sequences with blood. Later blood repertoires were often dominated by clones from the donor CD8+ memory compartment.

This clone was detected ten times or more. Its specificity is unknown. Only in-frame clones appear in the TCRdb table, and some are missing; sequencing was by immunoSEQ multiplex PCR. This sample shows fewer than 40,000 clones and no singletons; 6.7% rests with the ten largest. V shed 4 bases and J shed 5 bases, with 17 bases lying between them. The germline V gene encodes CDR1 SGHTA and CDR2 FQGTGA. The CDR3 is 16 residues long. Specimen: PBMCs. V gene TRBV7-3 combines with J gene TRBJ2-2; TRBD1 might be the D (6 bases). This receptor was taken from a woman in her fifties or sixties in good health and a related stem cell transplant donor. The CDR3: CASSSQGPTLTGELFF. The CDR3 DNA is TGTGCCAGCAGCTCACAGGGCCCAACCCTGACCGGGGAGCTGTTTTTT.